These 10 T cell receptor beta chains were sequenced from one sample in a study of shared clonotypes between healthy human individuals. The data were produced by immunoSEQ multiplex PCR, yet TCRdb's version contains in-frame clones alone and is incomplete. The sample yields hundreds of thousands of clones, about 96% seen once. CD45RO negativity and positive selection for CCR7 defined naive CD8 cells, a population that excluded terminally differentiated effector memory CD45RA+ cells. Sequencing used naive CD8+ T cells sorted from blood. The origin of the receptors is a woman in her twenties or thirties in good health.

The V call is TRBV4-1, the J call TRBJ2-7, with TRBD2 identical over 10 bases. Germline assignment: CDR1 MGHRA and CDR2 YSYEKL. The CDR3 is made up of 16 amino acids. V dropped 0 bases and J dropped 3; count of bases not matched to a gene: 5. The CDR3 here is CASSQDWTSGNYEQYF. The CDR3 nucleotides read TGCGCCAGCAGCCAAGACTGGACTAGCGGAAACTACGAGCAGTACTTC.

This sequence joins TRBV4-1 and TRBJ2-7; 8 nucleotides agree with TRBD1. Germline V gene sequence: CDR1 MGHRA, CDR2 YSYEKL. V was clipped by 0 bases and J by 7 bases; unmatched bases: 11. The CDR3 covers 16 residues. CDR3 coding DNA: TGCGCCAGCAGCCAAGAGGATCAGGGGGCGATGTGGGAGCAGTACTTC. Its protein is CASSQEDQGAMWEQYF.

The chain uses TRBV11-2 and TRBJ1-3, with unresolved D. V lost 0 bases and J lost 4, with 10 bases in between. CDR3 length equals 15 residues. CDR1 and CDR2 (germline): SGHAT, FQNNGV. This CDR3 reads CASSLEWVSGNTIYF. CDR3 sequence (DNA): TGTGCCAGCAGCTTAGAATGGGTATCAGGAAACACCATATATTTT.

V usage is TRBV7-9 and J usage is TRBJ2-3, with TRBD1 as a possible D gene (5 bases). The CDR3 contains 16 residues. Trimming took off 8 bases at V and 0 bases at J, with 18 bases between the two ends. The germline V gene encodes CDR1 SEHNR and CDR2 FQNEAQ (reference sequence). The CDR3 region has the DNA TGTGCCAGCGGTCTAGGGTCCAGGGCTAGCACAGATACGCAGTATTTT. It is translated as CASGLGSRASTDTQYF.

The chain recombines TRBV13 with TRBJ2-1, with 7 bases identical to TRBD2. The CDR3 contains 15 residues. CDR1 is PRHDT, CDR2 FYEKMQ, per germline (reference sequence). The junction had 9 bases not matched to a gene; V was cut back by 5 bases and J by 5 bases. The CDR3 nucleotides read TGTGCCAGCAGCCCCTCCGGGACTAAAAACAATGAGCAGTTCTTC. This sequence encodes CASSPSGTKNNEQFF.

The V gene is TRBV5-1, the J gene TRBJ1-2; D might be TRBD1 (5 bases). This CDR3 is built from 17 residues. The V end was cut by 0 bases, the J end by 4 bases, with 19 bases between. CDR1 and CDR2 (germline): SGHRS, YFSETQ. The CDR3, as DNA: TGCGCCAGCAGCTTGGACAGGCCAGAACCGCTAACCTATGGCTACACCTTC. Translated, it gives CASSLDRPEPLTYGYTF.

V and J are TRBV19 and TRBJ1-1; no definite D call. Germline V gene data show CDR1 as LNHDA and CDR2 as SQIVND (reference sequence). V was shortened by 2 bases and J by 3 bases, with 7 bases between the two germline ends. This CDR3 has 13 amino acids. In DNA form, the CDR3 reads TGTGCCAGTAGTATAATCGAGGACACTGAAGCTTTCTTT. This encodes CASSIIEDTEAFF.

The chain carries TRBV7-8 and TRBJ2-5; TRBD2 matches at 7 bases. V trimming: 5 bases; J trimming: 3 bases; junction bases outside the gene matches: 6. Germline V gene data show CDR1 as SGHVS and CDR2 as FQNEAQ. CDR3 length: 14 amino acids. CDR3 amino acids: CASSLLAGEETQYF. CDR3 DNA sequence: TGTGCCAGCAGCCTCCTGGCGGGAGAAGAGACCCAGTACTTC.

The rearrangement joins TRBV6-1 to TRBJ2-7; a weak D match, TRBD2 (6 bases). The CDR3 loop spans 13 amino acids. Germline V gene sequence: CDR1 MNHNS, CDR2 SASEGT. Trimming left V 6 bases short and J 3 bases short, with 12 bases between. In DNA form, the CDR3 reads TGTGCCAGCAGCACAGCGGAGGGCTACGAGCAGTACTTC. It yields the protein CASSTAEGYEQYF.

The V gene is TRBV19, the J gene TRBJ1-5, with no clear D. Deletions cut 6 bases from V and 5 bases from J, with 20 bases between. In germline, CDR1 is LNHDA, CDR2 SQIVND (reference sequence). The CDR3 length is 16 residues. This CDR3 reads CASRPGGWYADQPQHF. DNA for the CDR3: TGTGCCAGTAGGCCAGGAGGATGGTACGCCGATCAGCCCCAGCATTTT. Based on the CDR3 plus reference TRBV19 and TRBJ1-5, the full variable domain is DGGITQSPKYLFRKEGQNVTLSCEQNLNHDAMYWYRQDPGQGLRLIYYSQIVNDFQKGDIAEGYSVSREKKESFPLTVTSAQKNPTAFYLCASRPGGWYADQPQHFGDGTRLSIL.